Reported below is one T cell receptor beta chain. Antigen unknown. Using immunoSEQ multiplex PCR, the repertoire was profiled, and TCRdb retains in-frame clones only, with some absent. Of 25,000 to 35,000 clones listed, 75% to 90% are singletons. Germline lookup yields CDR1 MDHEN and CDR2 SYDVKM. V lost 3 bases, J lost 6 bases, and 11 bases stayed unmatched. The CDR3 sequence is 16 residues long. This specimen belongs to a study of T cells after posttransplantation cyclophosphamide. Study-level findings and limits: Donor CD8+ memory clones often dominated recipient blood repertoires at later times.

The clonotype originates from a man aged 50 to 60. This sequence joins TRBV28 and TRBJ1-1; the match to TRBD1 covers 9 bases. The sequenced sample was PBMCs. The CDR3 here is CASSLVLQGASAEAFF. CDR3 bases: TGTGCCAGCAGTTTGGTTCTACAGGGGGCTTCGGCTGAAGCTTTCTTT.